Sequencing of this T cell receptor (beta chain) was carried out in a study of tumor-infiltrating lymphocytes in primary liver carcinoma. The investigators made TCR beta cDNA from roughly 0.45 ug total RNA, using a constant-region primer. Three nested multiplex PCR rounds, a slightly modified ARM-PCR, produced the libraries for TCR beta. Each of the first two PCR rounds ran around 10 cycles with TRBV1-TRBV30 forward and C-beta reverse primers. In TCRdb, the multiplex PCR reads were re-called with MiXCR into one record per CDR3 protein. The sample has around 99,000 distinct CDR3 sequences, less than 75% seen once; the top ten hold around 27%. It was from 20-30 mg of unsorted bulk tissue that RNA and DNA were co-extracted. This clonotype occurred once. One junction end does not reproduce the germline sequence, and a read error may be involved. Germline V gene lookup returns CDR1 SGHNT and CDR2 YYREEE (reference sequence). This CDR3 spans 16 amino acids.

The sequencing sample was made of tumor-adjacent normal liver tissue. The chain has TRBV5-4 and TRBJ2-3; 7 bases agree with TRBD2. This TCR came from a middle-aged man with primary liver carcinoma and hepatitis B virus infection. The CDR3, as DNA: TGTGCCAGTAGCTCCCCGACTAGCAGGAGCACAGATACGCAGTATTTT. It is translated as CASSSPTSRSTDTQYF.